These 27 T cell receptor beta chains were sequenced from one sample in a study of shared clonotypes between healthy human individuals. Assay used: immunoSEQ multiplex PCR; TCRdb lists only in-frame clones, some missing. The sample shows 650,000 to 750,000 clones, 72% of them seen only once. Material: memory CD4+ T cells sorted from blood. Subset reported: CD45RA-negative fraction. The receptors were gathered from a woman aged 25 to 39 in good health.

This chain uses TRBV27 with TRBJ1-2; 7 bases fit TRBD1. CDR1 is MNHEY and CDR2 is SMNVEV in the germline V gene (reference sequence). The CDR3 loop spans 16 amino acids. V lost 6 bases, J lost 5 bases, and 15 bases stayed unmatched. The CDR3 loop is CASSGPRTGAQYGYTF. DNA of the CDR3: TGTGCCAGCAGCGGGCCCCGGACAGGCGCCCAGTATGGCTACACCTTC.

The chain couples TRBV5-6 to TRBJ2-2; D may be TRBD1 (5 bases). The V and J ends lost 0 bases and 5 bases respectively, with 11 bases between them. The CDR3 runs 15 residues. The germline V gene encodes CDR1 SGHDT and CDR2 YYEEEE. CDR3 region: CASSLAQVRTGELFF. The CDR3 DNA follows: TGTGCCAGCAGCTTGGCACAGGTGCGGACCGGGGAGCTGTTTTTT.

This clone was picked up a small number of times. The chain uses TRBV7-2 and TRBJ1-4, with D possibly matching TRBD1 (6 bases). Germline CDR1 reads SGHTA; CDR2 reads FQGNSA. The V and J ends lost 3 bases and 6 bases respectively, with 11 bases between them. The CDR3 loop spans 14 amino acids. CDR3 coding DNA: TGTGCCAGCAGCTTCGACAGGCTGGATGAAAAACTGTTTTTT. Its protein product is CASSFDRLDEKLFF.

The sample holds one count of this clone. The rearrangement joins TRBV18 to TRBJ1-5; 8 bases are a match to TRBD1. V was pared by 3 bases and J by 5 bases, with 3 bases of the junction left unmatched. Germline V gene sequence: CDR1 KGHSH, CDR2 LQKENI. This CDR3 contains 14 residues. The CDR3 loop is CASSPGQGDQPQHF. CDR3 in DNA: TGTGCCAGCTCACCCGGACAGGGCGATCAGCCCCAGCATTTT.

This chain links TRBV19 with TRBJ1-1; 12 bases map to TRBD1. Germline CDR1 and CDR2: LNHDA and SQIVND (reference sequence). Trimming removed 5 bases from V and 6 bases from J; junction bases left unmatched: 1. The CDR3 has 13 residues. The chain's CDR3 is CASSRDRGPEAFF. Here the CDR3 DNA reads TGTGCCAGTAGTCGGGACAGGGGGCCTGAAGCTTTCTTT.

This clone has just a few counts. The rearrangement uses TRBV7-8 and TRBJ1-3; D possibly corresponds to TRBD1 (6 bases). The CDR3 spans 14 residues. With 4 bases removed from V and 3 bases from J, the gap between germline ends came to 10 bases. Germline V gene sequence: CDR1 SGHVS, CDR2 FQNEAQ. The CDR3 DNA is TGTGCCAGCAGCTCCCAGGGGTATGGAAACACCATATATTTT. Protein: CASSSQGYGNTIYF.

The chain couples TRBV2 to TRBJ1-1; the D gene is possibly TRBD1 (5 bases). This CDR3 spans 13 amino acids. Per germline, CDR1 SNHLY and CDR2 FYNNEI. V was trimmed by 2 bases and J by 3 bases, leaving 7 bases between them. CDR3 coding DNA: TGTGCCAGCAGTGAATGGGGGGACACTGAAGCTTTCTTT. Translated, it gives CASSEWGDTEAFF.

A remark on this clone: A much larger clone sits a single nucleotide away, making a read error possible. The chain uses TRBV4-1 and TRBJ1-1, with 8 bases that match TRBD1. Germline assignment: CDR1 MGHRA and CDR2 YSYEKL. CDR3 length: 15 residues. V dropped 3 bases and J dropped 1; count of bases not matched to a gene: 4. The CDR3 region has the DNA TGCGCCAGCAGCCATCAGGGGGCAGGGAACACTGAAGCTTTCTTT. Translated: CASSHQGAGNTEAFF.

In this sample, this clone turned up once. This chain connects TRBV5-4 to TRBJ1-4, with TRBD1 as a possible D gene (5 bases). The CDR3 loop spans 17 amino acids. Trimming removed 4 bases from V and 6 bases from J, with 22 bases in between. Germline V gives CDR1 SGHNT, CDR2 YYREEE (reference sequence). The CDR3 spells CASSEPAYKGEDEKLFF. CDR3 coding DNA: TGTGCCAGCAGCGAGCCCGCCTATAAAGGGGAAGATGAAAAACTGTTTTTT.

J is TRBJ2-2 and V is TRBV2, with a weak D call TRBD1 (5 bases). CDR1 and CDR2 from the germline V gene are SNHLY and FYNNEI. The CDR3 length is 15 residues. Trimming removed 6 bases from V and 4 bases from J, with 15 bases in between. CDR3 amino acids: CASRVYGQSTGELFF. CDR3 in DNA: TGTGCCAGCAGGGTTTATGGACAAAGCACCGGGGAGCTGTTTTTT. The variable domain in full, with the rest retrieved from reference TRBV2 and TRBJ2-2, is EPEVTQTPSHQVTQMGQEVILRCVPISNHLYFYWYRQILGQKVEFLVSFYNNEISEKSEIFDDQFSVERPDGSNFTLKIRSTKLEDSAMYFCASRVYGQSTGELFFGEGSRLTVL.

The chain uses TRBV7-2 and TRBJ2-2; D call uncertain. V gave up 3 bases and J gave up 2 bases, with 4 bases separating them. The CDR3 length is 13 residues. Per germline, CDR1 SGHTA and CDR2 FQGNSA. The CDR3 DNA sequence: TGTGCCAGCAGCTTCACTAACACCGGGGAGCTGTTTTTT. It codes for CASSFTNTGELFF.

The genes are TRBV5-4 and TRBJ1-1; TRBD1 agrees at 7 bases. The CDR3 is made up of 15 amino acids. With 4 bases clipped from V and 1 base from J, the junction kept 7 bases outside the gene matches. Germline V lookup: CDR1 SGHNT, CDR2 YYREEE (reference sequence). This CDR3 is CASSVHGTENTEAFF. The CDR3 nucleotides read TGTGCCAGCAGCGTACATGGGACAGAGAACACTGAAGCTTTCTTT.

V usage is TRBV27 and J usage is TRBJ2-2; 7 nucleotides line up with TRBD1. Germline lookup yields CDR1 MNHEY and CDR2 SMNVEV (reference sequence). The CDR3 loop spans 16 amino acids. J was trimmed by 4 bases and V by 5 bases; bases with no gene match: 10. Here the CDR3 DNA reads TGTGCCAGCAGTACCCAGGGGACAGCGCTCACCGGGGAGCTGTTTTTT. This encodes CASSTQGTALTGELFF.

The gene calls are TRBV18 and TRBJ1-1; weak D call: TRBD1 (5 bases). With 2 bases removed from V and 0 bases from J, the gap between germline ends came to 7 bases. Germline CDR1 and CDR2: KGHSH and LQKENI. The CDR3 covers 14 residues. The CDR3, as DNA: TGTGCCAGCTCACCAGGGGCGATGAACACTGAAGCTTTCTTT. Residues: CASSPGAMNTEAFF.

The CDR3 region has the DNA TGTGCCAGCAGTTCGCAATGGGGCTATGGCTACACCTTC. Its protein is CASSSQWGYGYTF. The chain combines TRBV14 with TRBJ1-2, with unresolved D. Germline V gene data show CDR1 as SGHDN and CDR2 as FVKESK. This CDR3 is 13 amino acids long. Trimming shortened V by 6 bases and J by 4 bases, and 12 bases separated the two germline ends.

The chain uses TRBV13 and TRBJ1-1; no clear D gene. Germline-derived CDR1 and CDR2 are PRHDT and FYEKMQ (reference sequence). V was shortened by 4 bases and J by 3 bases, with 12 bases between the two germline ends. The CDR3 has 14 residues. CDR3 region: CASSSSTEDTEAFF. The CDR3 region has the DNA TGTGCCAGCAGCTCCTCCACTGAGGACACTGAAGCTTTCTTT. The full variable domain, its missing parts supplied by reference TRBV13 and TRBJ1-1, is AAGVIQSPRHLIKEKRETATLKCYPIPRHDTVYWYQQGPGQDPQFLISFYEKMQSDKGSIPDRFSAQQFSDYHSELNMSSLELGDSALYFCASSSSTEDTEAFFGQGTRLTVV.

By share, this clone counts as large. This sample also contains other DNA sequences that code for the same CDR3. The chain couples TRBV29-1 to TRBJ1-2; D ambiguous. This CDR3 region has 12 residues. Germline V gives CDR1 SQVTM, CDR2 ANQGSEA. V dropped 0 bases and J dropped 4 bases, with 6 bases sitting between them. The CDR3 here is CSVEDRPYGYTF. The CDR3 DNA is TGCAGCGTTGAAGACAGGCCCTATGGCTACACCTTC.

This chain links TRBV19 with TRBJ2-7; 11 nucleotides align to TRBD1. The junction had 2 bases not matched to a gene; V was cut back by 4 bases and J by 0 bases. The germline CDR1 and CDR2 sequences are LNHDA and SQIVND (reference sequence). CDR3 length equals 15 residues. The CDR3 DNA follows: TGTGCCAGTAGTAGGACAGGGGGCGCCTCCTACGAGCAGTACTTC. It specifies CASSRTGGASYEQYF.

The table lists this clone with a few counts. The V call is TRBV6-1, the J call TRBJ1-2, with D perhaps matching TRBD1 (5 bases). V was shortened by 4 bases and J by 2 bases, with 11 bases between the two germline ends. Germline V gene sequence: CDR1 MNHNS, CDR2 SASEGT. This CDR3 contains 14 residues. The CDR3 sequence is CASSVIRDNYGYTF. CDR3 nucleotide sequence: TGTGCCAGCAGTGTAATAAGGGACAACTATGGCTACACCTTC.

This clone was seen ten or more times. The CDR3 nucleotides read TGTGCCAGCAGCCAAGATACCGGGACAGGGCCAGATACGCAGTATTTT. Amino acid sequence: CASSQDTGTGPDTQYF. The chain employs TRBV4-2 and TRBJ2-3; 9 bases align to TRBD1. The CDR3 runs to 16 residues. Germline CDR1 LGHNA, CDR2 YNFKEQ. V was clipped by 0 bases and J by 4 bases; unmatched bases: 5.

This sequence joins TRBV9 and TRBJ1-2, with 9 bases identical to TRBD1. V was pared by 2 bases and J by 4 bases, with 6 bases of the junction left unmatched. CDR3 length equals 15 residues. Germline loops: CDR1 SGDLS, CDR2 YYNGEE. CDR3 nucleotides: TGTGCCAGCAGCGTGGCCCCGACAGGGGGCTATGGCTACACCTTC. It translates to CASSVAPTGGYGYTF. Full variable domain (rest looked up from reference TRBV9 and TRBJ1-2): DSGVTQTPKHLITATGQRVTLRCSPRSGDLSVYWYQQSLDQGLQFLIQYYNGEERAKGNILERFSAQQFPDLHSELNLSSLELGDSALYFCASSVAPTGGYGYTFGSGTRLTVV.

V gene TRBV18 combines with J gene TRBJ1-2; unclear D gene. Trimming removed 4 bases at V and 3 bases at J, with 6 bases between. Germline CDR1 KGHSH, CDR2 LQKENI. The CDR3 is 12 amino acids. This CDR3 is CASSRKDYGYTF. CDR3 sequence (DNA): TGTGCCAGCTCACGGAAAGACTATGGCTACACCTTC.

The chain has TRBV19 and TRBJ2-1, with TRBD2 identical over 9 bases. CDR1 LNHDA and CDR2 SQIVND come from the germline V gene (reference sequence). This CDR3 comprises 15 residues. With V trimmed by 5 bases and J by 4 bases, 6 bases remained unmatched. The CDR3 sequence is CASSLLAGRYNEQFF. The CDR3 region has the DNA TGTGCCAGTAGTTTACTAGCGGGCCGATACAATGAGCAGTTCTTC.

V gene TRBV2 combines with J gene TRBJ1-1, with D hard to call. The V and J ends lost 6 bases and 6 bases respectively, with 17 bases between them. The CDR3 covers 14 residues. CDR1 SNHLY and CDR2 FYNNEI come from the germline V gene. The CDR3 sequence: CASSAIIGMSEAFF. CDR3 DNA: TGTGCCAGCAGCGCTATCATAGGGATGTCTGAAGCTTTCTTT.

The J gene is TRBJ2-7, the V gene TRBV6-1; 9 bases line up with TRBD2. Germline CDR1 is MNHNS and CDR2 is SASEGT. The CDR3 has 17 amino acids. With 0 bases clipped from V and 0 bases from J, the junction kept 6 bases outside the gene matches. The CDR3 DNA reads as TGTGCCAGCAGTGAAGCGTGGGGGACTAGCAGCTCCTACGAGCAGTACTTC. This encodes CASSEAWGTSSSYEQYF.

This clone appeared a single time. This sample includes further DNA sequences coding for the same CDR3. This chain joins TRBV7-8 and TRBJ1-5, with D unclear. This CDR3 is built from 13 residues. CDR1 and CDR2 from the germline V gene are SGHVS and FQNEAQ. V lost 4 bases and J 1 base, leaving 5 bases between the germline ends. CDR3 DNA: TGTGCCAGCAGCTCCTACAGCAATCAGCCCCAGCATTTT. This gives the protein CASSSYSNQPQHF.

The V and J genes are TRBV29-1 and TRBJ2-7; D is possibly TRBD1 (5 bases). Deletions cut 7 bases from V and 9 bases from J, with 19 bases between. CDR1 and CDR2 from the germline V gene are SQVTM and ANQGSEA. CDR3 length equals 12 residues. The CDR3 sequence is CSARTPNYGQYF. The DNA for the CDR3 is TGCAGCGCTAGGACACCAAACTATGGGCAGTACTTC.